The entry that follows covers one T cell receptor beta chain sequence. This specimen belongs to a study of blood T cell repertoires in COVID-19. In germline, CDR1 is SNHLY, CDR2 FYNNEI. The CDR3 covers 15 residues. V trimming: 6 bases; J trimming: 0 bases; junction bases outside the gene matches: 7. TCRdb's copy holds only in-frame clones and misses some; the assay was immunoSEQ multiplex PCR. The repertoire holds roughly 500,000 clones, with approximately 87% as singletons. The sequenced sample consisted of PBMCs or T cells enriched from blood (not recorded which). The TCR sequence derives from a woman between 35 and 50 years old who had recovered from COVID-19. The V call is TRBV2, the J call TRBJ2-7, with 8 bases identical to TRBD2. The CDR3 reads CASSLGRGGSYEQYF. The CDR3 DNA reads TGTGCCAGCAGCCTCGGGAGGGGGGGCTCCTACGAGCAGTACTTC.